The 25 T cell receptor beta chains below were found in one sample sequenced in a study of shared clonotypes between healthy human individuals. TCRdb's table, derived via immunoSEQ multiplex PCR, lists solely in-frame clones and lacks some. The sample has around 1.9 million clones; around 93% are singletons. The naive CD8 population came from CD45RO-negative cells selected for CCR7, without terminally differentiated effector memory CD45RA+ cells. Sequencing was carried out using naive CD8+ T cells from PBMCs. Every receptor here comes from a man in his late teens or twenties in good health. Some clones in this sample may be carry-over from other donors' samples.

The chain employs TRBV27 and TRBJ2-6; D is unclear. Germline CDR1 reads MNHEY; CDR2 reads SMNVEV (reference sequence). V gave up 7 bases and J gave up 0 bases, with 1 base separating them. The CDR3 is made up of 12 amino acids. The CDR3 nucleotides read TGTGCCAGCACCTCTGGGGCCAACGTCCTGACTTTC. Protein sequence: CASTSGANVLTF.

The CDR3 loop is CASSFGTNYGYTF. For the CDR3, the DNA is TGTGCCAGCAGCTTCGGGACAAACTATGGCTACACCTTC. The genes are TRBV11-2 and TRBJ1-2; D might be TRBD1 (6 bases). Trimming pared 3 bases from V and 2 bases from J, leaving 7 bases between. The germline gives CDR1 SGHAT, CDR2 FQNNGV. This CDR3 is 13 amino acids long.

The chain combines TRBV27 with TRBJ1-2; 7 bases map to TRBD1. In germline, CDR1 is MNHEY, CDR2 SMNVEV (reference sequence). Germline trimming cut 8 bases from V and 3 bases from J; bases unmatched to any gene: 18. The length of the CDR3 is 17 residues. CDR3 protein: CASGIEVRTGEHYGYTF. The CDR3 DNA follows: TGTGCCAGCGGCATCGAGGTTCGGACAGGTGAACACTATGGCTACACCTTC.

This chain uses TRBV9 with TRBJ2-7, with D perhaps matching TRBD1 (5 bases). There are 17 residues in the CDR3. The V gene lost 0 bases and the J gene lost 7 bases, with 23 bases spanning the gap. Germline assignment: CDR1 SGDLS and CDR2 YYNGEE. CDR3 DNA: TGTGCCAGCAGCGTAGAAGCTCAGTTAGGGGCCTCGCGGGAGCAGTACTTC. This sequence encodes CASSVEAQLGASREQYF. Combining the CDR3 with reference TRBV9 and TRBJ2-7 gives the whole variable domain DSGVTQTPKHLITATGQRVTLRCSPRSGDLSVYWYQQSLDQGLQFLIQYYNGEERAKGNILERFSAQQFPDLHSELNLSSLELGDSALYFCASSVEAQLGASREQYFGPGTRLTVT.

This chain uses TRBV29-1 with TRBJ2-1; TRBD1 agrees at 7 bases. This CDR3 region has 14 residues. Trimming removed 5 bases from V and 4 bases from J; junction bases left unmatched: 8. Germline V gene sequence: CDR1 SQVTM, CDR2 ANQGSEA. The CDR3 here is CSVRGQTLYNEQFF. CDR3 nucleotides: TGCAGCGTTCGGGGACAGACTTTATACAATGAGCAGTTCTTC.

J is TRBJ2-1 and V is TRBV7-2; D is possibly TRBD1 or TRBD2 (6 bases each). The CDR3 is 16 amino acids. The V end was cut by 5 bases, the J end by 7 bases, with 21 bases between. Germline-derived CDR1 and CDR2 are SGHTA and FQGNSA. Written as DNA, the CDR3 is TGTGCCAGCAGCCCCCTCCTTGCGCAAGGGGGGAATGAGCAGTTCTTC. This encodes CASSPLLAQGGNEQFF.

The rearrangement uses TRBV7-2 and TRBJ1-2, with D possibly being TRBD1 (5 bases). Germline V gives CDR1 SGHTA, CDR2 FQGNSA. The CDR3 sequence is 15 residues long. V dropped 7 bases and J dropped 2 bases, with 17 bases sitting between them. CDR3 in amino acids: CASKRRGDSNYGYTF. CDR3 nucleotides: TGTGCCAGCAAACGAAGGGGCGACTCAAACTATGGCTACACCTTC.

The V and J genes are TRBV29-1 and TRBJ1-1; D may be TRBD1 (5 bases). Germline V lookup: CDR1 SQVTM, CDR2 ANQGSEA. This CDR3 spans 14 amino acids. Trimming left V 3 bases short and J 0 bases short, with 11 bases between. DNA of the CDR3: TGCAGCGTTGAGGTCGGACACTTGAACACTGAAGCTTTCTTT. It codes for CSVEVGHLNTEAFF.

V gene TRBV30 combines with J gene TRBJ1-3; no clear D gene. CDR1 is GTSNPN and CDR2 is SVGIG in the germline V gene (reference sequence). The V end was cut by 3 bases, the J end by 2 bases, with 8 bases between. The CDR3 is 13 residues long. CDR3 DNA: TGTGCCTGGAGGGATAGGGCTGGAAACACCATATATTTT. Translated: CAWRDRAGNTIYF.

The chain couples TRBV11-2 to TRBJ2-1, with D hard to call. Deletions cut 5 bases from V and 10 bases from J, with 18 bases between. Germline assignment: CDR1 SGHAT and CDR2 FQNNGV. The CDR3 length is 14 residues. The CDR3, as DNA: TGTGCCAGCAGCAACCGTTTAGCCGAAGAGGAGCAGTTCTTC. This codes for CASSNRLAEEEQFF.

The chain couples TRBV12-5 to TRBJ2-3; 16 bases align to TRBD2. Trimming removed 6 bases from V and 3 bases from J; junction bases left unmatched: 3. This CDR3 region has 16 residues. Germline V gene lookup returns CDR1 LGHNT and CDR2 FRNRAP. CDR3 in DNA: TGTGCTAGTGGGGGGACTAGCGGGAGGGCAACAGATACGCAGTATTTT. Protein product: CASGGTSGRATDTQYF. Together with reference TRBV12-5 and TRBJ2-3, the CDR3 gives the full variable domain: DARVTQTPRHKVTEMGQEVTMRCQPILGHNTVFWYRQTMMQGLELLAYFRNRAPLDDSGMPKDRFSAEMPDATLATLKIQPSEPRDSAVYFCASGGTSGRATDTQYFGPGTRLTVL.

The chain uses TRBV18 and TRBJ2-3, with a tentative D call TRBD2 (5 bases). Germline lookup yields CDR1 KGHSH and CDR2 LQKENI. The CDR3 has 14 amino acids. The ends were cut back, 4 bases at V and 4 bases at J, with 12 bases in the middle. CDR3 sequence reads: CASSQIAGADTQYF. The CDR3 nucleotides are TGTGCCAGCTCACAGATAGCCGGGGCAGATACGCAGTATTTT. Complete variable domain (other parts from reference TRBV18 and TRBJ2-3): NAGVMQNPRHLVRRRGQEARLRCSPMKGHSHVYWYRQLPEEGLKFMVYLQKENIIDESGMPKERFSAEFPKEGPSILRIQQVVRGDSAAYFCASSQIAGADTQYFGPGTRLTVL.

The count of this clone is one. V gene TRBV9 combines with J gene TRBJ2-7, with unresolved D. CDR3 length: 12 residues. Trimming removed 6 bases at V and 5 bases at J, with 12 bases between. Germline CDR1 SGDLS, CDR2 YYNGEE. CDR3 DNA: TGTGCCAGCAATAGGGTGGGCGACGAGCAGTACTTC. Protein sequence: CASNRVGDEQYF.

The genes are TRBV2 and TRBJ2-5, with TRBD2 matching 7 bases. Losses at the gene ends were 3 bases for V and 0 bases for J; bases not matched to a gene: 10. Germline V gene sequence: CDR1 SNHLY, CDR2 FYNNEI. The CDR3 spans 17 residues. The CDR3 loop is CASSDPLREFYQETQYF. CDR3 in DNA: TGTGCCAGCAGTGACCCCCTGCGGGAGTTTTACCAAGAGACCCAGTACTTC.

The J gene is TRBJ1-1, the V gene TRBV7-8, with TRBD1 matching 7 bases. The CDR3 is made up of 15 amino acids. Germline CDR1 SGHVS, CDR2 FQNEAQ. After removal of 4 bases from V and 0 bases from J, the junction contained 5 bases not matched to a gene. For the CDR3, the DNA is TGTGCCAGCAGCTATGGGACAGTAATGAACACTGAAGCTTTCTTT. Its translation: CASSYGTVMNTEAFF. Full variable domain (remainder filled in from reference TRBV7-8 and TRBJ1-1): GAGVSQSPRYKVAKRGQDVALRCDPISGHVSLFWYQQALGQGPEFLTYFQNEAQLDKSGLPSDRFFAERPEGSVSTLKIQRTQQEDSAVYLCASSYGTVMNTEAFFGQGTRLTVV.

This sequence joins TRBV11-2 and TRBJ2-7; 8 bases map to TRBD2. CDR1 and CDR2 from the germline V gene are SGHAT and FQNNGV. There are 16 residues in the CDR3. V trimming: 0 bases; J trimming: 2 bases; junction bases outside the gene matches: 6. The DNA for the CDR3 is TGTGCCAGCAGCTTAGATGGACTAGCCGCAGCCTACGAGCAGTACTTC. Translating gives CASSLDGLAAAYEQYF.

V gene TRBV21-1 combines with J gene TRBJ2-2. TRBV21-1 is a known pseudogene. This CDR3 is 20 amino acids long. The CDR3 bases are TGTGCCAGCAGCCCGTGGACCTACAAATCCCTGTGGACGAACACCGGGGAGCTGTTTTTT. This gives the protein CASSPWTYKSLWTNTGELFF.

This chain links TRBV18 with TRBJ1-1; D might be TRBD1 (5 bases). V shed 0 bases and J shed 4 bases, with 18 bases lying between them. The CDR3 contains 17 residues. Germline V lookup: CDR1 KGHSH, CDR2 LQKENI. The CDR3 DNA reads as TGTGCCAGCTCACCACCGATCACGACAGCCTTGGGCACTGAAGCTTTCTTT. This gives the protein CASSPPITTALGTEAFF.

The chain has TRBV28 and TRBJ1-2; D is uncertain. The CDR3 length is 14 residues. V was trimmed by 4 bases and J by 3 bases, leaving 12 bases between them. The V gene's germline CDR1 is MDHEN and CDR2 SYDVKM. In DNA form, the CDR3 reads TGTGCCAGCAGTTATGGTGAATTGGACTATGGCTACACCTTC. Translation gives CASSYGELDYGYTF.

The CDR3 region has the DNA TGTGCCAGCAGCTCTAGCGGTGACGAGCAGTACTTC. Translated, it gives CASSSSGDEQYF. J is TRBJ2-7 and V is TRBV7-8; 7 bases map to TRBD2. Germline V gene sequence: CDR1 SGHVS, CDR2 FQNEAQ. V shed 4 bases, J shed 5 bases, and the junction held 2 bases outside the gene matches. This CDR3 spans 12 amino acids.

The V gene is TRBV19, the J gene TRBJ2-5; the match to TRBD1 covers 7 bases. The CDR3 consists of 15 residues. The germline V gene encodes CDR1 LNHDA and CDR2 SQIVND (reference sequence). The trim removed 5 bases at V and 1 base at J, leaving 7 bases unmatched. This CDR3 is CASSPGTDFQETQYF. In nucleotides, the CDR3 is TGTGCCAGTAGTCCGGGGACAGACTTCCAAGAGACCCAGTACTTC.

The gene calls are TRBV16 and TRBJ1-2, with 7 positions matching TRBD1. Unmatched junction bases numbered 9, after V lost 2 bases and J lost 0 bases. Germline lookup yields CDR1 KGHSY and CDR2 FQNENV. The CDR3 has 17 residues. CDR3 in DNA: TGTGCCAGCAGCCAACTAATTGGACAGGAACCTAACTATGGCTACACCTTC. Translating it yields CASSQLIGQEPNYGYTF.

The rearrangement uses TRBV28 and TRBJ2-1; D gene uncertain. The CDR3 contains 12 residues. The V end lost 3 bases, the J end lost 4 bases, and 4 bases lay between the germline ends. Per germline, CDR1 MDHEN and CDR2 SYDVKM. The CDR3: CASSFKYNEQFF. CDR3 DNA: TGTGCCAGCAGTTTCAAGTACAATGAGCAGTTCTTC.

This sequence joins TRBV28 and TRBJ1-5; D gene unclear. Germline CDR1 reads MDHEN; CDR2 reads SYDVKM. V was pared by 5 bases and J by 4 bases, with 18 bases between. CDR3 length equals 16 residues. The chain's CDR3 is CASSRPGDMMNQPQHF. CDR3 DNA sequence: TGTGCCAGCAGTCGACCGGGTGACATGATGAATCAGCCCCAGCATTTT.

Of note for this clone: The same CDR3 can be traced to other DNA sequences in this sample. The chain carries TRBV4-1 and TRBJ2-1; D gene ambiguous. This CDR3 has 15 amino acids. Germline V lookup: CDR1 MGHRA, CDR2 YSYEKL. The germline V and J ends were trimmed by 0 bases and 4 bases, with 10 bases remaining between them. As DNA, the CDR3 is TGCGCCAGCAGCCAAGAGGGAAGTAGTTACAATGAGCAGTTCTTC. It codes for CASSQEGSSYNEQFF.